This T cell receptor beta chain was recovered during a study of cytomegalovirus exposure and HLA in healthy donors. V was shortened by 7 bases and J by 0 bases, with 13 bases between the two germline ends. The CDR3 is made up of 15 amino acids. Germline V gene data show CDR1 as MNHEY and CDR2 as SMNVEV (reference sequence). Study results and limitations: A later analysis found common viral pathogens apparently linked to several of the most significant clusters. It was reported in a later analysis that an Asian-associated ancestry cluster showed fewer N-insertions than the roughly 660-donor mean. Reports described diagnosis of cytomegalovirus status by the classifier as highly specific and sensitive.

Both 60 Vbeta primers and 13 Jbeta primers went into the PCR. Method: immunoSEQ multiplex PCR; TCRdb's copy keeps in-frame clones and lacks some. The sample comprises 150,000 to 200,000 clones, about 88% of which are singletons, and approximately 1.7% rests with the top ten. To note about this clone: The target antigen is unknown.

These donors counted as nominally healthy when sampled, but unrecorded immune exposures were likely. The sequence was obtained from a young woman in good health and CMV-seronegative. The chain is built from TRBV27 and TRBJ2-1; D may be TRBD2 (6 bases). The sequencing input was PBMCs. CDR3 in DNA: TGTGCCAGCATGTCTGCGGGATTCTCCTACAATGAGCAGTTCTTC. This codes for CASMSAGFSYNEQFF.